This entry concerns a single T cell receptor (beta chain). This table comes from immunoSEQ multiplex PCR, and its TCRdb copy is limited to in-frame clones, with some not included. The data contain some 140,000 clones, roughly 94% of them seen just once; the ten biggest clones take up around 6.1%. This entry is derived from a study of control samples from healthy donors and cancer patients. The CDR3 covers 14 residues. From germline, CDR1 is SGDLS and CDR2 YYNGEE. V was clipped by 0 bases and J by 6 bases, with 13 bases between them. The sequence was collected from a man between 35 and 55 years old in good health. This chain uses TRBV9 with TRBJ2-7, with D possibly called TRBD1 or TRBD2 (6 bases each). The sample was blood. The DNA for the CDR3 is TGTGCCAGCAGCGTAGTAGGGGGGTCGGGCGAGCAGTACTTC. Its protein product is CASSVVGGSGEQYF.